This entry features one TCR beta chain sequence. In the authors' workflow: Scientists estimated how many nucleated cells there were by amplifying reference gene primers. Assay used: immunoSEQ multiplex PCR; TCRdb lists only in-frame clones, some missing. V and J calls and clone size come straight from that table; D and trimming were deduced from the DNA. In the table there are approximately 120,000 clones, more than 75% of which are singletons. This record belongs to a study of blood T cell repertoires in COVID-19. Study details: Donors in the United States, Italy and Spain gave samples during acute or convalescent COVID-19.

Germline loops: CDR1 SGHTA, CDR2 FQGNSA. This CDR3 has 11 residues. V was pared by 4 bases and J by 4 bases, with 4 bases between. The receptor comes from a human donor in a cohort sampled during active COVID-19. Sequences were obtained from peripheral blood. The V call is TRBV7-2, the J call TRBJ2-5, with D uncertain. In DNA form, the CDR3 reads TGTGCCAGCAGCTCCCTAGAGACCCAGTACTTC. Translated: CASSSLETQYF. The entire variable domain, with the rest obtained from reference TRBV7-2 and TRBJ2-5, is as follows: GAGVSQSPSNKVTEKGKDVELRCDPISGHTALYWYRQSLGQGLEFLIYFQGNSAPDKSGLPSDRFSAERTGGSVSTLTIQRTQQEDSAVYLCASSSLETQYFGPGTRLLVL.